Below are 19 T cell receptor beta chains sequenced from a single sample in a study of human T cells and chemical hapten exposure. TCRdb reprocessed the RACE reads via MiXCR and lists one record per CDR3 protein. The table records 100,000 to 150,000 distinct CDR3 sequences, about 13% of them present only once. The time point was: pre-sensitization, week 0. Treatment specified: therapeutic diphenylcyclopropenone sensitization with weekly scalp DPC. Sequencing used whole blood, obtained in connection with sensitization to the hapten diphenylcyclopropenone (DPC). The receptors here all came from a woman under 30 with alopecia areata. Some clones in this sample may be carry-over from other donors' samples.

The CDR3 nucleotides are TGTGCCTGGAGTCCCCAACAAGACGCTGAAGCTTTCTTT. Its translation is CAWSPQQDAEAFF. The chain combines TRBV30 with TRBJ1-1; D gene unclear. The V and J ends lost 2 bases and 6 bases respectively, with 13 bases between them. The CDR3 is made up of 13 amino acids. The germline V gene encodes CDR1 GTSNPN and CDR2 SVGIG (reference sequence).

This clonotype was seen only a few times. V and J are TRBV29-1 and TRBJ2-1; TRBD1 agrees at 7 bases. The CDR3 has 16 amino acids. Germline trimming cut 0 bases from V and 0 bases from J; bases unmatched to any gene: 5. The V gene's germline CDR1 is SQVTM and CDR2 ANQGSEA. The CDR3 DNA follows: TGCAGCGTTGAAGATCCCCGACAGGGCTCCTACAATGAGCAGTTCTTC. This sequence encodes CSVEDPRQGSYNEQFF.

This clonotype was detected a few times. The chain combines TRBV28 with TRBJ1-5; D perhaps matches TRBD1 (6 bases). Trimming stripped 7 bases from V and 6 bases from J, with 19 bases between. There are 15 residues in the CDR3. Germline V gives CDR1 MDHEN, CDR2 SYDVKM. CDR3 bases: TGTGCCAGCACCAACACCCACAGGGTACCTCAGCCCCAGCATTTT. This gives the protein CASTNTHRVPQPQHF.

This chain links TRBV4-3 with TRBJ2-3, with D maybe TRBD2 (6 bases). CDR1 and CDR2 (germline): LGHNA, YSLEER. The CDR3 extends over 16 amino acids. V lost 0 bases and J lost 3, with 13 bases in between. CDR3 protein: CASSQDLAGRTDTQYF. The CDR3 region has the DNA TGCGCCAGCAGCCAAGATTTGGCGGGGCGGACAGATACGCAGTATTTT.

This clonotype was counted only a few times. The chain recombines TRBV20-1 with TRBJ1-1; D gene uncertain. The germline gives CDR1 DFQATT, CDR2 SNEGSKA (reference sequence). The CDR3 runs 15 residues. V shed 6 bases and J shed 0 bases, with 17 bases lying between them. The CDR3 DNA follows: TGCAGTGCCGCCCTTAGGCTGGGGATGAACACTGAAGCTTTCTTT. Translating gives CSAALRLGMNTEAFF.

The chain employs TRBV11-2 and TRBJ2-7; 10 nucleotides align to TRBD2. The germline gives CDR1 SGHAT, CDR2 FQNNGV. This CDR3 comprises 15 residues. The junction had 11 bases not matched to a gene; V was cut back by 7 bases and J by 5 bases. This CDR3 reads CASNLAGAMPHEQYF. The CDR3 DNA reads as TGTGCCAGCAACCTAGCGGGGGCGATGCCCCACGAGCAGTACTTC.

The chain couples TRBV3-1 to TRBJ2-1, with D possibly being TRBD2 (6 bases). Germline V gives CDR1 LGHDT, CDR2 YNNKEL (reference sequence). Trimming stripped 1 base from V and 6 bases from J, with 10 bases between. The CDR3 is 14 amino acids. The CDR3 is CASSQGRGRNEQFF. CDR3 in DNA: TGTGCCAGCAGCCAAGGGCGGGGACGCAATGAGCAGTTCTTC.

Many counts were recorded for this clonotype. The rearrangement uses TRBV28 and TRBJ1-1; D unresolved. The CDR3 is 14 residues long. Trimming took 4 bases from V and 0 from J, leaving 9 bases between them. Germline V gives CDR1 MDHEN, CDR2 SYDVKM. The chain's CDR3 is CASSSYGLNTEAFF. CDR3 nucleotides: TGTGCCAGCAGTTCGTATGGACTGAACACTGAAGCTTTCTTT.

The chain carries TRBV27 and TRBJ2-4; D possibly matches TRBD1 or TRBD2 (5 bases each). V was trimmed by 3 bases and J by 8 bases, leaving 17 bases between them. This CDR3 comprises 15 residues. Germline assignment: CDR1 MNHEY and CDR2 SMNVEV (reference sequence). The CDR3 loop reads CASSLSRSGRDIQYF. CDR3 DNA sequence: TGTGCCAGCAGTTTGTCCCGGTCGGGGCGGGACATTCAGTACTTC.

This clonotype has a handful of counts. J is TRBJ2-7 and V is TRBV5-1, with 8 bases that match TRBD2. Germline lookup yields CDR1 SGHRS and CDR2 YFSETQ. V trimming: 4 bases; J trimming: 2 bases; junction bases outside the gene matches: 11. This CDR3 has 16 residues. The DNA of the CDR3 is TGCGCCAGCAGCCCCTATACTAGCGGAGAAGCCTACGAGCAGTACTTC. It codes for CASSPYTSGEAYEQYF.

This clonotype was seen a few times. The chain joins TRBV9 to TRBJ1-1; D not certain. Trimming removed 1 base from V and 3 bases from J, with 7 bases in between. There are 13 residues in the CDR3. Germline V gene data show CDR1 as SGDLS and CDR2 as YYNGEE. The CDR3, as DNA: TGTGCCAGCAGCGTAAGTGGGGACACTGAAGCTTTCTTT. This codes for CASSVSGDTEAFF.

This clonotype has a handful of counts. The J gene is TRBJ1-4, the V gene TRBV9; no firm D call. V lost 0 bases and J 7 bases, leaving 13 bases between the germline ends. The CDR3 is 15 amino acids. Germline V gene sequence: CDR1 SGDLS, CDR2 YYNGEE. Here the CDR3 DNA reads TGTGCCAGCAGCGTAGCCGGTGGGGAAGGTGAAAAACTGTTTTTT. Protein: CASSVAGGEGEKLFF.

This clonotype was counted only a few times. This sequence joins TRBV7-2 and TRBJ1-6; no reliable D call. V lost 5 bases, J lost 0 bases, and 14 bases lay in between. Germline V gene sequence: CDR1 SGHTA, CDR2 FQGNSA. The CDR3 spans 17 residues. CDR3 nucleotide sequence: TGTGCCAGCAGCGGCGGACTCCTGAGCTCCTATAATTCACCCCTCCACTTT. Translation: CASSGGLLSSYNSPLHF.

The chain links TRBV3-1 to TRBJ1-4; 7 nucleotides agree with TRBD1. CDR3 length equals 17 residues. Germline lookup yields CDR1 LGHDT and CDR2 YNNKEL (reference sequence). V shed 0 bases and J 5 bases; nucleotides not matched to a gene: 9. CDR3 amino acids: CASSQDGTDYDNEKLFF. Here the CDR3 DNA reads TGTGCCAGCAGCCAAGATGGGACAGACTACGACAATGAAAAACTGTTTTTT.

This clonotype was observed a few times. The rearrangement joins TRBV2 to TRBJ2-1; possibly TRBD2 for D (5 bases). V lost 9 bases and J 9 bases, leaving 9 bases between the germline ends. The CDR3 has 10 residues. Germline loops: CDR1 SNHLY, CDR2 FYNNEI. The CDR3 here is CASGSTEQFF. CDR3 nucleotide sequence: TGTGCCAGTGGGAGCACTGAGCAGTTCTTC.

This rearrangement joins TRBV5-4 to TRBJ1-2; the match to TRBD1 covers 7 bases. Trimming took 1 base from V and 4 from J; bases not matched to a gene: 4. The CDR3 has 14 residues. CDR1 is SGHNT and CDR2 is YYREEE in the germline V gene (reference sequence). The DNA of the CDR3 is TGTGCCAGCAGCTTGACAGGGGACACCTATGGCTACACCTTC. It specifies CASSLTGDTYGYTF.

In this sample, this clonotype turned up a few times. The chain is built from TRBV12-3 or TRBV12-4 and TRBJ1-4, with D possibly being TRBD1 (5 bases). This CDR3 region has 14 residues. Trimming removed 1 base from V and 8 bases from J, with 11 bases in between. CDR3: CASSLGTNQEKLFF. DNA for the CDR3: TGTGCCAGCAGTTTAGGGACAAACCAAGAAAAACTGTTTTTT.

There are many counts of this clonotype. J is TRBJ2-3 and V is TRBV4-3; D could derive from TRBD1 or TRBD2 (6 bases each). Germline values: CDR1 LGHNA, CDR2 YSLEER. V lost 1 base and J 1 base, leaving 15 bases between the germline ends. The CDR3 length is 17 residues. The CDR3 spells CASSQVGGGVRTDTQYF. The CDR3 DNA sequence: TGCGCCAGCAGCCAAGTCGGGGGCGGGGTCCGCACAGATACGCAGTATTTT.

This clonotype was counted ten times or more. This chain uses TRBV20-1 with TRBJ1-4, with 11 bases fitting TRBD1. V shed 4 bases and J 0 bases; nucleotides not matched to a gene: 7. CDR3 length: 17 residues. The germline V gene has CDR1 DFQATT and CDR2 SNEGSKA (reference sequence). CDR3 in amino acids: CSATGRGQGATNEKLFF. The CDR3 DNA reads TGCAGTGCTACCGGGAGGGGACAGGGGGCAACTAATGAAAAACTGTTTTTT.